The T cell receptor beta chain under discussion was sequenced for a study of T cell responses to AZD1222 COVID-19 vaccine. Germline loops: CDR1 KGHSH, CDR2 LQKENI. The CDR3 is made up of 14 amino acids. Deletions cut 3 bases from V and 0 bases from J, with 9 bases between. The study, taken as a whole, reports: The sample set comprised mostly white British donors with more females, and clonal diversity was possibly underestimated. The peak T cell response came first, and repertoires were sampled only after it. Rises in breadth and depth of Spike-specific TCRs came after two AZD1222 doses.

For this clone: Its antigen is not known.

Libraries were prepared by immunoSEQ multiplex PCR; TCRdb keeps only in-frame clonotypes and omits some of them. The table records 75,000 to 100,000 clones, more than 75% of them present only once. The chain employs TRBV18 and TRBJ2-7; D perhaps matches TRBD1 (6 bases). The sequence derives from an adult in good health. Source: peripheral blood, taken on day 0 of AZD1222 vaccination. In DNA, the CDR3 is TGTGCCAGCTCACCCGGACAGAGCTCCTACGAGCAGTACTTC. Translation gives CASSPGQSSYEQYF. Full variable domain (remainder filled in from reference TRBV18 and TRBJ2-7): NAGVMQNPRHLVRRRGQEARLRCSPMKGHSHVYWYRQLPEEGLKFMVYLQKENIIDESGMPKERFSAEFPKEGPSILRIQQVVRGDSAAYFCASSPGQSSYEQYFGPGTRLTVT.